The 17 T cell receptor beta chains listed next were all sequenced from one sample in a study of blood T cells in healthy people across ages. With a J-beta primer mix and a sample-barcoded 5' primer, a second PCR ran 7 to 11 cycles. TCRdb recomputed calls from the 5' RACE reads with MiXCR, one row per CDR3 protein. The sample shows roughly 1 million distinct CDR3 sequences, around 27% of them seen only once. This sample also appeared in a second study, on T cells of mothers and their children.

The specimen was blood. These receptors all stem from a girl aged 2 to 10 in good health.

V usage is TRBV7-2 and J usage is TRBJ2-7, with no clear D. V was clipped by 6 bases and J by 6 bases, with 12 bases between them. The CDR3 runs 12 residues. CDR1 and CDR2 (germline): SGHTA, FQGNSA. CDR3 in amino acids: CASRGFGFEQYF. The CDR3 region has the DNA TGTGCCAGCAGGGGGTTTGGGTTCGAGCAGTACTTC.

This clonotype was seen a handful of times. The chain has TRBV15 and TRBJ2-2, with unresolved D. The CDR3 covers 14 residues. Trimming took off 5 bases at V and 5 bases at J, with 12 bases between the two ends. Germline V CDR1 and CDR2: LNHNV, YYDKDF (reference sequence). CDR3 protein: CATSERRDTGELFF. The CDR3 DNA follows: TGTGCCACCAGCGAAAGAAGGGATACCGGGGAGCTGTTTTTT.

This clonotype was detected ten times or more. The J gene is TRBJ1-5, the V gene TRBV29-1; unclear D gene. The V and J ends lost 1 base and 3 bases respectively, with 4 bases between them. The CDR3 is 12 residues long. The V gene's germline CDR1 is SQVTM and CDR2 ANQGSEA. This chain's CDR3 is CSVEGNNQPQHF. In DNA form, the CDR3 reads TGCAGCGTTGAAGGCAACAATCAGCCCCAGCATTTT.

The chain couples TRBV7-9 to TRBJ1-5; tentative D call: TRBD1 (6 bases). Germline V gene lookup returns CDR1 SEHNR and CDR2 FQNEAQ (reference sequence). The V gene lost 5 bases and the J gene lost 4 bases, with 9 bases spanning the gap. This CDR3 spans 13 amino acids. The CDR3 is CASSGGQNQPQHF. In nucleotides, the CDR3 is TGTGCCAGCAGCGGAGGACAGAATCAGCCCCAGCATTTT.

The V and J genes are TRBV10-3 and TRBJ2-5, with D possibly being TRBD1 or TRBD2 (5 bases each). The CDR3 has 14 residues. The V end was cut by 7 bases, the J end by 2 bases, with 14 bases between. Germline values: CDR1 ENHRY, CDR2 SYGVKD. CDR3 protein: CAIMARGRQETQYF. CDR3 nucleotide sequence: TGTGCCATCATGGCCCGGGGACGACAAGAGACCCAGTACTTC.

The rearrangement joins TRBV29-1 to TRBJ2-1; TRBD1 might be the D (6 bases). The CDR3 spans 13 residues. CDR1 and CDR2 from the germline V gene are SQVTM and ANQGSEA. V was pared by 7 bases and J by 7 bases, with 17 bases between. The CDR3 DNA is TGCAGCGCTGGTCCGACAGGAAGAAATGAGCAGTTCTTC. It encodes CSAGPTGRNEQFF.

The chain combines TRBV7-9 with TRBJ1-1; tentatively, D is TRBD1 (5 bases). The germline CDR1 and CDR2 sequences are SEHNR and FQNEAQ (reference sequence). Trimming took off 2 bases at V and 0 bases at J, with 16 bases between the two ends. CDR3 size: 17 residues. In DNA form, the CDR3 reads TGTGCCAGCAGCTTACTTAAAGGGGTAAAAGTGAACACTGAAGCTTTCTTT. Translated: CASSLLKGVKVNTEAFF.

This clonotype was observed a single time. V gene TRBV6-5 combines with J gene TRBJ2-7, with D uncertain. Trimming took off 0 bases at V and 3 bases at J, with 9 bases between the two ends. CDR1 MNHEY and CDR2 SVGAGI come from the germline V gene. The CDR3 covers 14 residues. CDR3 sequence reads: CASSYSTGLYEQYF. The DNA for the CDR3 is TGTGCCAGCAGTTACTCGACCGGGCTCTACGAGCAGTACTTC.

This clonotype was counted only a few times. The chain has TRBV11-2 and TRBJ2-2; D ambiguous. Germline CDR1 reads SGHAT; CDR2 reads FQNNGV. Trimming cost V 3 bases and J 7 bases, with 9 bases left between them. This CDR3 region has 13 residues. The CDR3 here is CASSLWDFGELFF. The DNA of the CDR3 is TGTGCCAGCAGCTTGTGGGATTTCGGGGAGCTGTTTTTT.

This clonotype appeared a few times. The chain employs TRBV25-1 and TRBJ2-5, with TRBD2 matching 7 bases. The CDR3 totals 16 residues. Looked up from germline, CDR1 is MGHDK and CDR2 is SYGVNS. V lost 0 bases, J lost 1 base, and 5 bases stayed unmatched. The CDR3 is CASSEYKPSGQETQYF. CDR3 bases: TGTGCCAGCAGTGAATATAAGCCTAGCGGCCAAGAGACCCAGTACTTC.

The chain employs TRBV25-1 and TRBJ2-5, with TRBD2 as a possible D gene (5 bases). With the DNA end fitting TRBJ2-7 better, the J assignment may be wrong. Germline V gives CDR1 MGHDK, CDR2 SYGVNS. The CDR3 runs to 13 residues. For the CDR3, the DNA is TGTGCCAGCAGTGGAAGGACTTTCTACGAGCAGTACTTC. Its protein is CASSGRTFYEQYF.

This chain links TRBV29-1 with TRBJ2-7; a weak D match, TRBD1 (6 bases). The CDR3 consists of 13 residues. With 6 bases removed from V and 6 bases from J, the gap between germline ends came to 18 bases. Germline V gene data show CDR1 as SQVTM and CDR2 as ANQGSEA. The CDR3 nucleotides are TGCAGCGTCGAAACAGGGCTACTTGGCGAGCAGTACTTC. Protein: CSVETGLLGEQYF.

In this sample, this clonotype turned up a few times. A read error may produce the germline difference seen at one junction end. The CDR3 is CAVRGTQETQYF. The CDR3 DNA reads TGTGCCGTCAGGGGAACCCAAGAGACCCAGTACTTC. V usage is TRBV10-3 and J usage is TRBJ2-5; possibly TRBD1 for D (6 bases). From germline, CDR1 is ENHRY and CDR2 SYGVKD. The CDR3 length is 12 residues.

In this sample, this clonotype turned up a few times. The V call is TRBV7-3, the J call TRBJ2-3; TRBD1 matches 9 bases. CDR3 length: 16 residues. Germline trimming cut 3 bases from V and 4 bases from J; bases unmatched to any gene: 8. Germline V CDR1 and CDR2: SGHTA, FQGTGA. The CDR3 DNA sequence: TGTGCCAGCAGCTTGTTCCCGGACAGGGGAGCAGATACGCAGTATTTT. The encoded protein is CASSLFPDRGADTQYF.

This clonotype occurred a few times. In DNA, the CDR3 is TGCAGTGCTAGAGGGCCCGGGACTCCCCATCCTGATACGCAGTATTTT. It translates to CSARGPGTPHPDTQYF. The chain is built from TRBV20-1 and TRBJ2-3; D may be TRBD2 (6 bases). Per the germline V gene, CDR1 is DFQATT and CDR2 is SNEGSKA (reference sequence). The CDR3 runs 16 residues. The V and J ends lost 1 base and 6 bases respectively, with 20 bases between them.

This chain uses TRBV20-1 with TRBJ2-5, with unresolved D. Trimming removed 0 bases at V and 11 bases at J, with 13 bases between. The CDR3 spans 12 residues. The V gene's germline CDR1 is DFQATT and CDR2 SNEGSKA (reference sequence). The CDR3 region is CSARDWASEQYF. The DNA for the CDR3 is TGCAGTGCTAGAGATTGGGCTTCGGAGCAGTACTTC.

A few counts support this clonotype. CDR3 region: CASGLVLKTERSGELFF. The DNA for the CDR3 is TGTGCTAGTGGTTTGGTACTTAAGACAGAACGGTCTGGGGAGCTGTTTTTT. The V gene is TRBV12-5, the J gene TRBJ2-2; tentative D call: TRBD1 (5 bases). There are 17 residues in the CDR3. Germline V CDR1 and CDR2: LGHNT, FRNRAP. Trimming shortened V by 0 bases and J by 8 bases, and 19 bases separated the two germline ends. Complete variable domain (other parts from reference TRBV12-5 and TRBJ2-2): DARVTQTPRHKVTEMGQEVTMRCQPILGHNTVFWYRQTMMQGLELLAYFRNRAPLDDSGMPKDRFSAEMPDATLATLKIQPSEPRDSAVYFCASGLVLKTERSGELFFGEGSRLTVL.